This T cell receptor (beta chain) was sequenced in a study of identical twins. Germline CDR1 MNHEY, CDR2 SVGAGI. V dropped 4 bases and J dropped 6 bases, with 18 bases sitting between them. The CDR3 runs 15 residues. TCRdb itself ran the 5' RACE reads through MiXCR, one entry per CDR3 protein. The sample has a few hundred thousand distinct CDR3 sequences; approximately 8.8% are singletons. The clonotype originates from a woman between 50 and 59 years old in good health. This chain links TRBV6-5 with TRBJ2-5; D not resolved. Sequenced sample: naive T cells sorted from blood. The CDR3 coding sequence is TGTGCCAGCAGTTCCCTGAGGACCCCCGTTAAGACCCAGTACTTC. This sequence encodes CASSSLRTPVKTQYF.